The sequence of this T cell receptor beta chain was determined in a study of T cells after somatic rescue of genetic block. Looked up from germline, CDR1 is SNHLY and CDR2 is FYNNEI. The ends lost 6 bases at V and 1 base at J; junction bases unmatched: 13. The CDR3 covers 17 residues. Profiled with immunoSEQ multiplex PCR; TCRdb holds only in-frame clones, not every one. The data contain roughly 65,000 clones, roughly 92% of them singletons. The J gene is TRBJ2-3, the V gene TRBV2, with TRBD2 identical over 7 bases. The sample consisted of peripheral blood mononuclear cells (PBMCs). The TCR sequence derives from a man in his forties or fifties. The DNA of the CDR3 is TGTGCCAGCAGGGTGGGGACTACAGCTTCCGGCACAGATACGCAGTATTTT. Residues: CASRVGTTASGTDTQYF.